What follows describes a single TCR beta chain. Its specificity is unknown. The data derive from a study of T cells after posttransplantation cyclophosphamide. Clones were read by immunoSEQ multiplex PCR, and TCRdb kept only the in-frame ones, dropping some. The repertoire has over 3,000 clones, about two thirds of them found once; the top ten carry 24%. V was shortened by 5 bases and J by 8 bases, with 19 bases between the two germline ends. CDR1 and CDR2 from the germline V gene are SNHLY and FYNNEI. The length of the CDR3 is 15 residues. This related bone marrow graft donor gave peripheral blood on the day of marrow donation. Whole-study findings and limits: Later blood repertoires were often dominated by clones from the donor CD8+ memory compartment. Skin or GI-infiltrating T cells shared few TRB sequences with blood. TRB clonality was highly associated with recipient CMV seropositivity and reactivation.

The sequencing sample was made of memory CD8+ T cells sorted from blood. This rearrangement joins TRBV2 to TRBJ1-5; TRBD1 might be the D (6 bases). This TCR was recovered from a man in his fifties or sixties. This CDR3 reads CASSPDRDMLKPQHF. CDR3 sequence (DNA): TGTGCCAGCAGTCCTGACCGGGACATGCTTAAGCCCCAGCATTTT.